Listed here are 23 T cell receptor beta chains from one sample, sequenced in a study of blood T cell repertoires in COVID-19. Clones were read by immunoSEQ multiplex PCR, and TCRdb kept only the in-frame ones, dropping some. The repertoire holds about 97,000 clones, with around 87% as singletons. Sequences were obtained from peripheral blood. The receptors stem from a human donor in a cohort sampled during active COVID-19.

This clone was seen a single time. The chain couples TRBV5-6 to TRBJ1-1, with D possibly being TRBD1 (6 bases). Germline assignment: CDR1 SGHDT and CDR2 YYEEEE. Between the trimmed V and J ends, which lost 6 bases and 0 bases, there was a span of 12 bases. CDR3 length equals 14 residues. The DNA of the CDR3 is TGTGCCAGCACCAAGGACAGCCTGAACACTGAAGCTTTCTTT. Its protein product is CASTKDSLNTEAFF.

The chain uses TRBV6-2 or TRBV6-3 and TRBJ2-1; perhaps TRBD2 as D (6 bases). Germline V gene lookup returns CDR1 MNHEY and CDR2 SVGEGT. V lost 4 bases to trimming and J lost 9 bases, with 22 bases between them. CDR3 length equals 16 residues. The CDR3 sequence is CASSWGDVSLRSEQFF. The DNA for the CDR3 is TGTGCCAGCAGTTGGGGGGACGTCTCTTTAAGGAGTGAGCAGTTCTTC.

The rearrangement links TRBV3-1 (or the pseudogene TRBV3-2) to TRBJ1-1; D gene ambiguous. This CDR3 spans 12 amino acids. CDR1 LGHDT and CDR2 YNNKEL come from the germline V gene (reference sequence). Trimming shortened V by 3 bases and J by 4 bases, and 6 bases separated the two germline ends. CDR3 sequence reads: CASSHFPTEAFF. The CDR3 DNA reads TGTGCCAGCAGCCACTTTCCCACTGAAGCTTTCTTT.

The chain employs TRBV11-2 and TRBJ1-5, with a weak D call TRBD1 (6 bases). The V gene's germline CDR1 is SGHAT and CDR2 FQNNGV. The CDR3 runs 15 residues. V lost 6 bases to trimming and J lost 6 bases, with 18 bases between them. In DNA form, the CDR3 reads TGTGCCAGCAGTTTCGGGGGGGCACAGGGTCAGCCCCAGCATTTT. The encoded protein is CASSFGGAQGQPQHF.

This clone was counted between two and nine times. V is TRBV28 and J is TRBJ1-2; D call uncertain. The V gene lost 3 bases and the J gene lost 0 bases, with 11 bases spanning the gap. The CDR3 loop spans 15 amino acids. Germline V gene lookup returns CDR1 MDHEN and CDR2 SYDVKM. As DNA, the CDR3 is TGTGCCAGCAGTTTCCTCCAGGTCGCTAACTATGGCTACACCTTC. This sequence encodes CASSFLQVANYGYTF.

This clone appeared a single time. CDR3 sequence reads: CASSLPPANYGYTF. CDR3 nucleotides: TGTGCCAGCAGTCTCCCCCCAGCTAACTATGGCTACACCTTC. The chain couples TRBV6-2 or TRBV6-3 to TRBJ1-2; D is undetermined. Between the trimmed V and J ends, which lost 5 bases and 0 bases, there was a span of 10 bases. The CDR3 has 14 amino acids. In germline, CDR1 is MNHEY, CDR2 SVGEGT.

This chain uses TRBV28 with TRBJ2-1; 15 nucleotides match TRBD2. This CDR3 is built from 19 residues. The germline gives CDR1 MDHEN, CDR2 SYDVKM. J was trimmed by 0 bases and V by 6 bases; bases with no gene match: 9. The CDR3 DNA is TGTGCCAGCAGAGACGGACTAGCGGGAGGGAGGGGCTCCTACAATGAGCAGTTCTTC. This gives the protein CASRDGLAGGRGSYNEQFF.

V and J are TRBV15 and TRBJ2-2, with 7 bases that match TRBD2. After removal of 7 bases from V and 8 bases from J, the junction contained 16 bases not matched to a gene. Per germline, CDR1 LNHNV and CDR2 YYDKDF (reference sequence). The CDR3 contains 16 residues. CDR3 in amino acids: CATTRWEGRDLGELFF. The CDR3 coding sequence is TGTGCCACCACCCGGTGGGAGGGACGGGATTTGGGGGAGCTGTTTTTT.

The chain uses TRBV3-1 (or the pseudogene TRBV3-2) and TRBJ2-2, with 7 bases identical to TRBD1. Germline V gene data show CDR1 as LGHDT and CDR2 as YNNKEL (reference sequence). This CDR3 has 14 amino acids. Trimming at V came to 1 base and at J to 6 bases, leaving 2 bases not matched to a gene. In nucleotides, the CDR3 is TGTGCCAGCAGCCAAGTAACAGGGGCCGGGGAGCTGTTTTTT. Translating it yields CASSQVTGAGELFF.

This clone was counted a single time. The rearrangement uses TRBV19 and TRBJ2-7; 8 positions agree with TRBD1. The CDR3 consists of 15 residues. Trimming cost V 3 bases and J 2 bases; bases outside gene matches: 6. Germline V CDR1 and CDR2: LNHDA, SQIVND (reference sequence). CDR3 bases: TGTGCCAGTAGTATTGGCCCAGGGGGCACCTACGAGCAGTACTTC. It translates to CASSIGPGGTYEQYF.

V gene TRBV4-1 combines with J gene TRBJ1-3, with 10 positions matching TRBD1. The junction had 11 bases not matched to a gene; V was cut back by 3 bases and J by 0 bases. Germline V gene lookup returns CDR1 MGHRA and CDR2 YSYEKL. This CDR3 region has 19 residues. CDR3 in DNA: TGCGCCAGCAGCCAGCCCCGGGACAGGGGACCCTCCTCTGGAAACACCATATATTTT. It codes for CASSQPRDRGPSSGNTIYF.

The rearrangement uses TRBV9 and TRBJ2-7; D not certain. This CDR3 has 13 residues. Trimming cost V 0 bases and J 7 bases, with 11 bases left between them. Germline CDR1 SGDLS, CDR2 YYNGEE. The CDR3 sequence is CASSVEPEEEQYF. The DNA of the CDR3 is TGTGCCAGCAGCGTAGAGCCCGAAGAGGAGCAGTACTTC.

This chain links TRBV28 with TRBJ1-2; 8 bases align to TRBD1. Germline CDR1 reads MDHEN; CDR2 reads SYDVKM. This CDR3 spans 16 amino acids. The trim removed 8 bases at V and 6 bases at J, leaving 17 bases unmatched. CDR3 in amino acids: CASSRAGTGVFHGYTF. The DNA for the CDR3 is TGTGCCAGCTCCCGGGCCGGGACAGGCGTGTTCCATGGCTACACCTTC.

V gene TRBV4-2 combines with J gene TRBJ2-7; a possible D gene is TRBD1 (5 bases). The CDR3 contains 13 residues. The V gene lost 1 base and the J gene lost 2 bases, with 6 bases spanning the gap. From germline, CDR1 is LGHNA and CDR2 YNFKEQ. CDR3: CASSQAGTYEQYF. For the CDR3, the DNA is TGTGCCAGCAGCCAAGCAGGGACCTACGAGCAGTACTTC.

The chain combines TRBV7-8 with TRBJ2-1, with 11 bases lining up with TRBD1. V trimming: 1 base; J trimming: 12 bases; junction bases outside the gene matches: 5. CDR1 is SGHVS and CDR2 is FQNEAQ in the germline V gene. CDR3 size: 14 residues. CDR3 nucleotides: TGTGCCAGCAGCTTAGGACGGGACAGGGGGAGGCAGTTCTTC. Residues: CASSLGRDRGRQFF.

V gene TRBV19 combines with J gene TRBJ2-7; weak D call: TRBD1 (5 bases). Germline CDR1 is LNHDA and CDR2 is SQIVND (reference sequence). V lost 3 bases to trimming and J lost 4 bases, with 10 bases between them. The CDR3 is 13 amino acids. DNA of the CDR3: TGTGCCAGTAGTATTTCCAGGGTTTACGAGCAGTACTTC. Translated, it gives CASSISRVYEQYF.

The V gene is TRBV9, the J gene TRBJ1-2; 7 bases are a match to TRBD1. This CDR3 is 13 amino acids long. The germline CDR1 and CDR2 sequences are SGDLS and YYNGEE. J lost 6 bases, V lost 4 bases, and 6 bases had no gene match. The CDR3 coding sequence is TGTGCCAGCAGCCAGGGGGAAATTGATGGCTACACCTTC. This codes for CASSQGEIDGYTF.

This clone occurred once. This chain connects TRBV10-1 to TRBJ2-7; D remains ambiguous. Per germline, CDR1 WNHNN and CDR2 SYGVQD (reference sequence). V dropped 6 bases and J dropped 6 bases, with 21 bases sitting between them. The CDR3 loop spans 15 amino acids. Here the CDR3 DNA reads TGCGCCAGCAGCCTTCCCCTGGTGAGGCCTCGCGAGCAGTACTTC. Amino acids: CASSLPLVRPREQYF.

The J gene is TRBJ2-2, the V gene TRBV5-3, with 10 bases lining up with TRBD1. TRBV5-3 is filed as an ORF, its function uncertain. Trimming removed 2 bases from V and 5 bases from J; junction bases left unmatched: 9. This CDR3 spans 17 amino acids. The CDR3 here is CARSFRDRGRRTGELFF. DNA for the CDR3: TGTGCCAGAAGCTTTCGAGACAGGGGGCGTCGGACCGGGGAGCTGTTTTTT.

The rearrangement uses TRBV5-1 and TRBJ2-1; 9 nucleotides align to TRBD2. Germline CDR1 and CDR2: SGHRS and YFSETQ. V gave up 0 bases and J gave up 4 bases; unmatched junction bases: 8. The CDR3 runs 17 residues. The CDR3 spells CASSLEEVTSGYNEQFF. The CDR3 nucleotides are TGCGCCAGCAGCTTGGAGGAAGTGACTAGCGGTTACAATGAGCAGTTCTTC.

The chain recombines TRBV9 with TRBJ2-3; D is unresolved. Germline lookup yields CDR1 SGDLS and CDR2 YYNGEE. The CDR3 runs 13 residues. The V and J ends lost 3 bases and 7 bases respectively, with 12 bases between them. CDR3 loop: CASSEASLNTQYF. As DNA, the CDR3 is TGTGCCAGCAGCGAGGCTAGTTTGAATACGCAGTATTTT.

The CDR3 loop reads CASSGVRGYEQYF. CDR3 nucleotide sequence: TGTGCCAGTAGTGGCGTCAGGGGCTACGAGCAGTACTTC. The rearrangement joins TRBV19 to TRBJ2-7, with D perhaps TRBD1 (6 bases). CDR1 LNHDA and CDR2 SQIVND come from the germline V gene (reference sequence). V gave up 5 bases and J gave up 3 bases, with 11 bases separating them. The CDR3 spans 13 residues.

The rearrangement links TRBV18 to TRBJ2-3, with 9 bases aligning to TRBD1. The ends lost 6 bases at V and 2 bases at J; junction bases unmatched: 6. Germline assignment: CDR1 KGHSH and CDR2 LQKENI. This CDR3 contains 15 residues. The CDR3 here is CASSPGQGITDTQYF. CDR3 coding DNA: TGTGCCAGCTCGCCCGGACAGGGGATCACAGATACGCAGTATTTT.